A single sample gave rise to the 17 T cell receptor beta chains below, sequenced in a study of blood T cell repertoires in COVID-19. TCRdb keeps only in-frame clones here, not all; method: immunoSEQ multiplex PCR. The table has more than 15,000 clones, around 80% seen once. The sample consisted of peripheral blood. These receptors were taken from a man between 60 and 75 years old with active or convalescent COVID-19.

J is TRBJ2-1 and V is TRBV24-1; 11 nucleotides match TRBD2. Per the germline V gene, CDR1 is KGHDR and CDR2 is SFDVKD. The length of the CDR3 is 17 residues. Trimming at V came to 4 bases and at J to 8 bases, leaving 12 bases not matched to a gene. CDR3: CATSDSLTSGAAHEQFF. In nucleotides, the CDR3 is TGTGCCACCAGTGACTCCCTGACTAGCGGGGCGGCCCATGAGCAGTTCTTC.

A few counts support this clone. This rearrangement joins TRBV10-3 to TRBJ1-1; no definite D call. CDR3 size: 15 residues. Germline assignment: CDR1 ENHRY and CDR2 SYGVKD. Trimming left V 2 bases short and J 1 base short, with 11 bases between. The CDR3 sequence is CAISELPTRNTEAFF. DNA of the CDR3: TGTGCCATCAGTGAGCTTCCAACAAGGAACACTGAAGCTTTCTTT.

The chain joins TRBV7-2 to TRBJ1-5; the D gene is possibly TRBD1 (5 bases). Trimming cost V 5 bases and J 5 bases, with 7 bases left between them. Germline V gives CDR1 SGHTA, CDR2 FQGNSA. The CDR3 is 12 amino acids. The CDR3 bases are TGTGCCAGCAGCCCGGGGGATCAGCCCCAGCATTTT. This codes for CASSPGDQPQHF.

In this sample, this clone turned up a few times. The chain couples TRBV7-6 to TRBJ1-5, with TRBD1 matching over 8 bases. The V and J ends lost 5 bases and 2 bases, in that order; junction bases with no gene match: 8. This CDR3 spans 16 amino acids. CDR1 is SGHVS and CDR2 is FNYEAQ in the germline V gene. The CDR3 DNA follows: TGTGCCAGCAGCCCAGGACAGGGTGGGGGCAATCAGCCCCAGCATTTT. This translates into CASSPGQGGGNQPQHF.

This rearrangement joins TRBV7-9 to TRBJ1-2; 9 bases map to TRBD1. Germline trimming cut 4 bases from V and 8 bases from J; bases unmatched to any gene: 8. Germline V gene data show CDR1 as SEHNR and CDR2 as FQNEAQ (reference sequence). There are 14 residues in the CDR3. The CDR3: CASSSLTGGAGYTF. The CDR3 nucleotides are TGTGCCAGCAGCTCCCTAACAGGGGGCGCGGGCTACACCTTC.

This chain links TRBV7-2 with TRBJ2-3, with 10 bases that match TRBD2. The ends lost 2 bases at V and 4 bases at J; junction bases unmatched: 6. The germline CDR1 and CDR2 sequences are SGHTA and FQGNSA. This CDR3 is built from 16 residues. The DNA of the CDR3 is TGTGCCAGCAGCTTAAAGCTAGCGGGGGTGGCAGATACGCAGTATTTT. It is translated as CASSLKLAGVADTQYF.

This chain links TRBV28 with TRBJ1-4; TRBD1 aligns across 7 bases. The CDR3 is 15 residues long. The germline V gene has CDR1 MDHEN and CDR2 SYDVKM. The junction had 12 bases not matched to a gene; V was cut back by 7 bases and J by 7 bases. The CDR3 DNA reads as TGTGCCAGCAAAACAGTGGGCAGGGGGAGTGAAAAACTGTTTTTT. Translated: CASKTVGRGSEKLFF.

The chain links TRBV9 to TRBJ2-5; D possibly corresponds to TRBD2 (7 bases). Germline CDR1 is SGDLS and CDR2 is YYNGEE. There are 17 residues in the CDR3. Trimming shortened V by 0 bases and J by 5 bases, and 20 bases separated the two germline ends. CDR3 sequence (DNA): TGTGCCAGCAGCGTAGGCTCAGGGGTCGGGGGGTTTGAGACCCAGTACTTC. Its protein product is CASSVGSGVGGFETQYF.

This chain links TRBV28 with TRBJ2-7; 8 bases align to TRBD2. J gave up 2 bases and V 5 bases, and 11 bases lay outside the gene matches. There are 16 residues in the CDR3. Germline V gene data show CDR1 as MDHEN and CDR2 as SYDVKM. CDR3 residues: CASSRGGSLSAYEQYF. DNA for the CDR3: TGTGCCAGCAGTCGGGGGGGGAGCCTTTCCGCCTACGAGCAGTACTTC.

This clone was counted a few times. The rearrangement links TRBV10-1 to TRBJ2-7; D not resolved. Germline values: CDR1 WNHNN, CDR2 SYGVQD (reference sequence). There are 10 residues in the CDR3. Trimming pared 8 bases from V and 2 bases from J, leaving 4 bases between. The CDR3 DNA reads as TGCGCCAGCGACACCTACGAGCAGTACTTC. Translated: CASDTYEQYF.

CDR3 nucleotide sequence: TGTGCCAGCTCACCGTCGGCCTACGAGCAGTACTTC. This encodes CASSPSAYEQYF. The chain couples TRBV18 to TRBJ2-7; D gene uncertain. The CDR3 sequence is 12 residues long. V gave up 3 bases and J gave up 2 bases, with 5 bases separating them. Germline lookup yields CDR1 KGHSH and CDR2 LQKENI.

This chain uses TRBV10-3 with TRBJ1-6; 9 bases fit TRBD1. Germline-derived CDR1 and CDR2 are ENHRY and SYGVKD. V trimming: 6 bases; J trimming: 4 bases; junction bases outside the gene matches: 4. The CDR3 length is 15 residues. CDR3 amino acids: CAISRDRGYNSPLHF. The CDR3 coding sequence is TGTGCCATCAGCCGCGACAGGGGGTATAATTCACCCCTCCACTTT.

In this sample, this clone turned up a few times. The chain has TRBV14 and TRBJ1-1; a possible D gene is TRBD1 (5 bases). The CDR3 sequence is 13 residues long. Germline V CDR1 and CDR2: SGHDN, FVKESK. The V and J ends lost 3 bases and 1 base respectively, with 6 bases between them. The chain's CDR3 is CASSHQGNTEAFF. The DNA for the CDR3 is TGTGCCAGCAGCCACCAGGGGAACACTGAAGCTTTCTTT.

In this sample, this clone turned up a few times. The chain combines TRBV2 with TRBJ1-5, with a possible D match to TRBD1 (5 bases). The V end lost 2 bases, the J end lost 2 bases, and 10 bases lay between the germline ends. The CDR3 spans 15 residues. The germline V gene encodes CDR1 SNHLY and CDR2 FYNNEI. This CDR3 reads CASSETGLGNQPQHF. DNA for the CDR3: TGTGCCAGCAGTGAAACAGGCTTGGGCAATCAGCCCCAGCATTTT.

The gene calls are TRBV11-1 and TRBJ2-3; 9 positions match TRBD1. Germline-derived CDR1 and CDR2 are SGHAT and FQDESV (reference sequence). After removal of 5 bases from V and 4 bases from J, the junction contained 4 bases not matched to a gene. The length of the CDR3 is 14 residues. CDR3 loop: CASSRDRVPDTQYF. Here the CDR3 DNA reads TGTGCCAGCAGCCGGGACAGGGTCCCAGATACGCAGTATTTT.

V and J are TRBV27 and TRBJ2-2; D is possibly TRBD2 (7 bases). The CDR3 is made up of 15 amino acids. V lost 8 bases and J 5 bases, leaving 18 bases between the germline ends. Germline CDR1 and CDR2: MNHEY and SMNVEV (reference sequence). Here the CDR3 reads CASRRGGDPTGELFF. In nucleotides, the CDR3 is TGTGCCAGCCGAAGGGGGGGGGATCCTACCGGGGAGCTGTTTTTT.

This clone was recorded a few times. V and J are TRBV7-9 and TRBJ2-6; TRBD1 is a possible D gene (5 bases). Germline lookup yields CDR1 SEHNR and CDR2 FQNEAQ (reference sequence). The V end lost 3 bases, the J end lost 2 bases, and 8 bases lay between the germline ends. The CDR3 contains 15 residues. Here the CDR3 reads CASSFLGAGANVLTF. In DNA form, the CDR3 reads TGTGCCAGCAGCTTTTTAGGGGCTGGGGCCAACGTCCTGACTTTC. The variable domain in full, completed from reference TRBV7-9 and TRBJ2-6, reads DTGVSQNPRHKITKRGQNVTFRCDPISEHNRLYWYRQTLGQGPEFLTYFQNEAQLEKSRLLSDRFSAERPKGSFSTLEIQRTEQGDSAMYLCASSFLGAGANVLTFGAGSRLTVL.